The rows below give T cell receptor beta chains drawn from one sample of a study of HIV-infected children after antiretroviral therapy interruption. TCRdb reanalysed the 3' RACE reads using MiXCR and keeps one entry per CDR3 protein. The data contain more than 75,000 distinct CDR3 sequences, approximately 6.9% of them singletons. The sequencing used CD45RA+ CD4+ T cells from PBMCs, pooled from several time points, collected from a donor given antiretroviral therapy, either interrupted or continuous. The receptors here all came from a pool of human donors with HIV. The CDR3 runs from the conserved cysteine through the conserved F or W. The D gene is left open where the match is weak. Some rows have no size entry. The others give once, few or many, or a class for an expanded clone.

abundance	j_gene	d_gene	v_gene	CDR3nt	CDR3aa
.	TRBJ1-6	TRBD1	TRBV3-1	TGTGCCAGCAGCCCGGAGACAGGGGCATCCCTCCACTTT	CASSPETGASLHF
many	TRBJ1-1	.	TRBV5-5	TGTGCCAGCAGCGGCCGGGCCGGACCCATGAACACTGAAGCTTTCTTT	CASSGRAGPMNTEAFF
many	TRBJ2-1	.	TRBV11-2	TGTGCCAGCAGCTTAGTGAGACACTCGAGGAACAATGAGCAGTTCTTC	CASSLVRHSRNNEQFF
many	TRBJ2-5	TRBD1	TRBV9	TGTGCCAGCGGTAACAGGGGGCAAGAGACCCAGTACTTC	CASGNRGQETQYF
many	TRBJ2-6	.	TRBV10-3	TGTGCCATCAGTGAGACCAGGGATTCTGGGGCCAACGTCCTGACTTTC	CAISETRDSGANVLTF
.	TRBJ2-7	.	TRBV29-1	TGCAGCGTTGCTCCCGCTGGACAGTTATACGAGCAGTACTTC	CSVAPAGQLYEQYF
.	TRBJ1-1	.	TRBV12-3/TRBV12-4	TGTGCCAGCAGTACAGGGCCTGAAGCTTTCTTT	CASSTGPEAFF
many	TRBJ2-6	.	TRBV6-5	TGTGCCAGCAGTTACTCGAGGTTATCTGGGGCCAACGTCCTGACTTTC	CASSYSRLSGANVLTF
many	TRBJ2-7	.	TRBV7-2	TGTGCCAGCAGTAATTGGGCAACAGGGCCCGACGAGCAGTACTTC	CASSNWATGPDEQYF
few	TRBJ2-7	.	TRBV7-2	TGTGCCAGCAGCTTAGAACGGGGGTGGGAGCAGTACTTC	CASSLERGWEQYF
.	TRBJ2-7	.	TRBV12-5	TGTGCTAGTGGCCCACGCCAGGGCTACGAGCAGTACTTC	CASGPRQGYEQYF
many	TRBJ2-1	.	TRBV5-4	TGTGCCAGCAGCTTCGACCGTAACCATGAGCAGTTCTTC	CASSFDRNHEQFF
many	TRBJ2-1	.	TRBV12-3/TRBV12-4	TGTGCCAGCAGTCGCGCGCAGGGCAATGAGCAGTTCTTC	CASSRAQGNEQFF
few	TRBJ2-7	.	TRBV6-2/TRBV6-3	TGTGCCACCGGGACAACCCCCTACGAGCAGTACTTC	CATGTTPYEQYF
.	TRBJ2-7	TRBD1	TRBV7-3	TGTGCCAGCAGCACATTCACAGGGGCCGAGCAGTACTTC	CASSTFTGAEQYF
many	TRBJ1-3	.	TRBV2	TGTGCCAGCAGTTTCAGTCTTTTGGGTCCTGGAAACACCATATATTTT	CASSFSLLGPGNTIYF
few	TRBJ2-7	.	TRBV6-5	TGTGCCAGCAGTTACTCTCGCACGTTCGGGCAGTACTTC	CASSYSRTFGQYF
few	TRBJ2-1	TRBD2	TRBV20-1	TGCAGTGCCTTACTAGCGGGGGTTAACAATGAGCAGTTCTTC	CSALLAGVNNEQFF
many	TRBJ2-3	TRBD2	TRBV3-1	TGTGCCAGCAGCCAAGGGACTAGCGGGGGGCGGGGCACAGATACGCAGTATTTT	CASSQGTSGGRGTDTQYF
.	TRBJ2-2	TRBD2	TRBV10-3	TGTGCCATCAGTGCTCCCCTTAGCGGGAGGGACAACACCGGGGAGCTGTTTTTT	CAISAPLSGRDNTGELFF
many	TRBJ2-7	TRBD1	TRBV2	TGTGCCAGCAGTTTTATAAGGACAGGGACCTACGAGCAGTACTTC	CASSFIRTGTYEQYF
many	TRBJ1-2	.	TRBV29-1	TGCAGCGGGTTCGGGACTAACTATGGCTACACCTTC	CSGFGTNYGYTF
few	TRBJ2-2	TRBD2	TRBV7-9	TGTGCCAGCAGACCTAGCGGGGACAACACCGGGGAGCTGTTTTTT	CASRPSGDNTGELFF
many	TRBJ2-3	.	TRBV12-3/TRBV12-4	TGTGCCAGCAGTTCCGACTCCACAGATACGCAGTATTTT	CASSSDSTDTQYF
many	TRBJ2-4	.	TRBV19	TGTGCCAGTAGTATGGTCGGGGGACGGGGAAACATTCAGTACTTC	CASSMVGGRGNIQYF
many	TRBJ2-1	TRBD2	TRBV7-3	TGTGCCAGCAGCGTCCTAGCGGGAGCATACAATGAGCAGTTCTTC	CASSVLAGAYNEQFF
many	TRBJ1-5	TRBD1	TRBV7-9	TGTGCCAGCAGCGTAGGACAGGGTAGCAATCAGCCCCAGCATTTT	CASSVGQGSNQPQHF
many	TRBJ1-2	.	TRBV3-1	TGTGCCAGCAGCCAAGATCAGGGTAGCTATGGCTACACCTTC	CASSQDQGSYGYTF
few	TRBJ1-1	.	TRBV20-1	TGCAGTGCTAGAACCGAATACAGGATGTCGAACACTGAAGCTTTCTTT	CSARTEYRMSNTEAFF
.	TRBJ1-2	.	TRBV19	TGTGCCAGTAGTGGGGGGGCCACTTCGAACTATGGCTACACCTTC	CASSGGATSNYGYTF
many	TRBJ1-1	.	TRBV10-1	TGCGCCAGCAGTCGAGGACGAAACCAGAACACTGAAGCTTTCTTT	CASSRGRNQNTEAFF